The following is a T cell receptor (beta chain) sequence with its context. The data originate from a study of cytomegalovirus exposure and HLA in healthy donors. The PCR used 60 Vbeta and 13 Jbeta primers. Sequenced by immunoSEQ multiplex PCR; TCRdb stores in-frame clones only, minus some. The table for this sample gives tens of thousands of clones. The CDR3 is 14 residues long. CDR1 and CDR2 (germline): MNHNS, SASEGT. V trimming: 3 bases; J trimming: 4 bases; junction bases outside the gene matches: 5. Sequenced: PBMCs. The clonotype was recovered from a young man in good health and CMV-seropositive. V and J are TRBV6-1 and TRBJ2-7; 8 nucleotides align to TRBD2. The CDR3 nucleotides read TGTGCCAGCAGTGAGTCAGCGGGGGTGTACGAGCAGTACTTC. Protein sequence: CASSESAGVYEQYF.